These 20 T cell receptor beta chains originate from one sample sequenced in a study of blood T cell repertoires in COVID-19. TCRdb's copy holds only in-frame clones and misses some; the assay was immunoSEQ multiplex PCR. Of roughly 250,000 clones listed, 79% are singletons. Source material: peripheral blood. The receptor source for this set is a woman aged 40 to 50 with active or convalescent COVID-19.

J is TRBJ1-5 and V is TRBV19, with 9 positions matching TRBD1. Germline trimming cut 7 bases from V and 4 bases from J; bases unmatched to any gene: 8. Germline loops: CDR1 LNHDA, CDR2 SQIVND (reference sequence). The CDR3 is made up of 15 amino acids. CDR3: CASKPGQGWNQPQHF. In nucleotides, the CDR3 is TGTGCCAGTAAGCCGGGACAGGGATGGAATCAGCCCCAGCATTTT.

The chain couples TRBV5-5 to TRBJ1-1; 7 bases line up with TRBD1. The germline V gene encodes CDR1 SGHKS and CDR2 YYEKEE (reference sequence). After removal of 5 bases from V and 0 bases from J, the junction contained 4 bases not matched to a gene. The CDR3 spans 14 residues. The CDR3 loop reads CASRWTGMNTEAFF. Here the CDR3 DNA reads TGTGCCAGCAGATGGACAGGCATGAACACTGAAGCTTTCTTT.

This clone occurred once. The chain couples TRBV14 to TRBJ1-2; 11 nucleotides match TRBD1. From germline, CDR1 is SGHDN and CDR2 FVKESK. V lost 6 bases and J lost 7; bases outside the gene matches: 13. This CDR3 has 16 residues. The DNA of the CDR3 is TGTGCCAGCAGTTTTACCTACGGACAGGGGGCGAGTGGCTACACCTTC. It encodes CASSFTYGQGASGYTF.

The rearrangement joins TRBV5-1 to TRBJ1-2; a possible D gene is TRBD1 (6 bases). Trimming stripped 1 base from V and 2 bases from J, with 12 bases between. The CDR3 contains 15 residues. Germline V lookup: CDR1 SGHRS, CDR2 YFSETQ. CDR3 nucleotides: TGCGCCAGCAGCTTGCTAAATACAGGGAACTATGGCTACACCTTC. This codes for CASSLLNTGNYGYTF.

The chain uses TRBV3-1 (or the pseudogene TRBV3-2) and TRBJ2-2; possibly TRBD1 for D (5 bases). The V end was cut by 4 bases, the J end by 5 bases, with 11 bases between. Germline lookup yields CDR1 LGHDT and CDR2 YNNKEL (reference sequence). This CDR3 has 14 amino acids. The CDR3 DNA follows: TGTGCCAGCAGCCCAATCCAGGGTACCGGGGAGCTGTTTTTT. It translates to CASSPIQGTGELFF.

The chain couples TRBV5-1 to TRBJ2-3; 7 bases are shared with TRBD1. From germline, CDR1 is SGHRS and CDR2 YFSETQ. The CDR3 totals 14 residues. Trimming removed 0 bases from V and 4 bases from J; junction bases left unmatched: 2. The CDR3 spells CASSLGQGSDTQYF. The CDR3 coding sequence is TGCGCCAGCAGCTTGGGACAGGGATCAGATACGCAGTATTTT.

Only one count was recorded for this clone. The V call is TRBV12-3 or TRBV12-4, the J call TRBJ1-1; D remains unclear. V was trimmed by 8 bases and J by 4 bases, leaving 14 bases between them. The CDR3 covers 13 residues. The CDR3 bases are TGTGCCAGCGCGATAGGACTTTTCACTGAAGCTTTCTTT. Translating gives CASAIGLFTEAFF.

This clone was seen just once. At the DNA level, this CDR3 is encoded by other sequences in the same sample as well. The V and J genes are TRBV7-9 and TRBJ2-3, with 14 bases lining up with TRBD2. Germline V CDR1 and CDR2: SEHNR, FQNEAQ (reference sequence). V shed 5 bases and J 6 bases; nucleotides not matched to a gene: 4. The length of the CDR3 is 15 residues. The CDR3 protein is CASSPTSGGADTQYF. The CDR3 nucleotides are TGTGCCAGCAGCCCGACTAGCGGGGGGGCCGATACGCAGTATTTT.

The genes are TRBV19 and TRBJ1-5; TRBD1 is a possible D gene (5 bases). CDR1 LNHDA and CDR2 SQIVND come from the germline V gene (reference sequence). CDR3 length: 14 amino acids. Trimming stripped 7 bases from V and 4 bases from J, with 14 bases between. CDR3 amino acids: CASNTLGGNQPQHF. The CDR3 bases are TGTGCCAGTAATACCCTGGGGGGGAATCAGCCCCAGCATTTT.

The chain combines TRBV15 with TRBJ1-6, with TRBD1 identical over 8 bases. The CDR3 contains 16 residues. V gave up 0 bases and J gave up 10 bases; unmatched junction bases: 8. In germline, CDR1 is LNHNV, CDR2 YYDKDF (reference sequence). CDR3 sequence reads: CATSRDPGRGHSPLHF. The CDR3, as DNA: TGTGCCACCAGCAGAGATCCGGGCAGGGGGCACTCACCCCTCCACTTT.

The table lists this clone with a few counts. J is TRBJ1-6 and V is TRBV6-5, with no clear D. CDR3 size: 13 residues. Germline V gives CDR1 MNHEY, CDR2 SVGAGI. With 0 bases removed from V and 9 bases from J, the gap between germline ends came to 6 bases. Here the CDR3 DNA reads TGTGCCAGCAGTTACTCGATCGGTTCACCCCTCCACTTT. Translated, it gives CASSYSIGSPLHF.

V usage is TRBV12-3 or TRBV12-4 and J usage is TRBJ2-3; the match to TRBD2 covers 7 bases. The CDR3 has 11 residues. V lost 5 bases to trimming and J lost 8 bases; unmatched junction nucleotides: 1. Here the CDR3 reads CASSTGGTQYF. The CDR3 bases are TGTGCCAGCAGTACGGGAGGTACGCAGTATTTT.

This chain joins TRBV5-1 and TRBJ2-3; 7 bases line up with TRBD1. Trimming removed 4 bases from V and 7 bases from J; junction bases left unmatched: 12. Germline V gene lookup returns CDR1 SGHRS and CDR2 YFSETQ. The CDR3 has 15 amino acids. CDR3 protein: CASSQGQPSANTQYF. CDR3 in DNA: TGCGCCAGCAGCCAGGGACAGCCATCGGCCAATACGCAGTATTTT.

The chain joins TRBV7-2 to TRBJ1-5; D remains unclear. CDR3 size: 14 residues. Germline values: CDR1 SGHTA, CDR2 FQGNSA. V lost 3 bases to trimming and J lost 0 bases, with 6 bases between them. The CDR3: CASSFQNSNQPQHF. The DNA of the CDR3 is TGTGCCAGCAGCTTTCAAAATAGCAATCAGCCCCAGCATTTT.

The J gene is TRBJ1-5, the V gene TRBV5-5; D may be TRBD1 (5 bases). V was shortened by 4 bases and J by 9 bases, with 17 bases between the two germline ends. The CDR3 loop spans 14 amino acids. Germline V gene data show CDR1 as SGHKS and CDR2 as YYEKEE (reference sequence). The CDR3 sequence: CASSAGNEFWPQHF. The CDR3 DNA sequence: TGTGCCAGCAGCGCAGGGAATGAGTTTTGGCCCCAGCATTTT.

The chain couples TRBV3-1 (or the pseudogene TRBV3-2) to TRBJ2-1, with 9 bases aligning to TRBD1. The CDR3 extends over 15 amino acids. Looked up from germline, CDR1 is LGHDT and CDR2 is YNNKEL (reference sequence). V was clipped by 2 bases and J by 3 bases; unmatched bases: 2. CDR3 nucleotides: TGTGCCAGCAGCCAAATGACAGGGGGCTACAATGAGCAGTTCTTC. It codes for CASSQMTGGYNEQFF.

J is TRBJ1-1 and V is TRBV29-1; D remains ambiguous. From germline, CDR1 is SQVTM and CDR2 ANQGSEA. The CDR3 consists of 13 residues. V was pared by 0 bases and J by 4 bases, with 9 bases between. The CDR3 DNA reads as TGCAGCGTTGAAGATCGCGGGGTCACTGAAGCTTTCTTT. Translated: CSVEDRGVTEAFF.

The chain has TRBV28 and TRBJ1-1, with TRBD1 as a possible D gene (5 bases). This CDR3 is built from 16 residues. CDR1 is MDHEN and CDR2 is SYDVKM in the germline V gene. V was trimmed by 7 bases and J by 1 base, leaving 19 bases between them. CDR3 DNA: TGTGCCAGCACCCGGGGGGGAGGGAGGTGGAACACTGAAGCTTTCTTT. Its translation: CASTRGGGRWNTEAFF. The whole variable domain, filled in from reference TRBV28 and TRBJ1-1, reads DVKVTQSSRYLVKRTGEKVFLECVQDMDHENMFWYRQDPGLGLRLIYFSYDVKMKEKGDIPEGYSVSREKKERFSLILESASTNQTSMYLCASTRGGGRWNTEAFFGQGTRLTVV.

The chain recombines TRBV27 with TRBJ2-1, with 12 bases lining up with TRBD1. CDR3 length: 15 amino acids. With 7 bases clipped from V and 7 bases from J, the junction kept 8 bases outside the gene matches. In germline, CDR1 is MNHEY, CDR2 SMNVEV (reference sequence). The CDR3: CASNLGTGGGNEQFF. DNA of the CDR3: TGTGCCAGCAATCTAGGGACAGGGGGCGGGAATGAGCAGTTCTTC.

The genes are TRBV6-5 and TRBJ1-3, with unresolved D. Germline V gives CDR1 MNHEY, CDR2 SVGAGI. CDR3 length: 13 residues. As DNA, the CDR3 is TGTGGGTCTACAGCAAGCTCTGGAAACACCATATATTTT. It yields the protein CGSTASSGNTIYF.